These 14 T cell receptor beta chains were all obtained from the same sample, sequenced in a study of blood T cells in healthy people across ages. Combining a sample-barcoded 5' primer with a J-beta primer mix, a second PCR ran for roughly 7 to 12 cycles. TCRdb analysed the 5' RACE reads with MiXCR anew, one entry per CDR3 protein. Of 800,000 to 950,000 distinct CDR3 sequences in the sample, under 35% were seen once. This sample was shared with a second study, whose subject was T cells of mothers and their children.

The specimen sequenced was blood. These receptors originate from a woman aged 40 to 55 in good health.

This clonotype occurred many times. The gene calls are TRBV6-6 and TRBJ1-2, with 10 nucleotides matching TRBD1. Germline V gene data show CDR1 as MNHNY and CDR2 as SVGAGI (reference sequence). The V and J ends lost 2 bases and 4 bases, in that order; junction bases with no gene match: 7. CDR3 length: 16 residues. CDR3 region: CASSYPRDRGGYGYTF. CDR3 DNA sequence: TGTGCCAGCAGTTACCCCCGGGACAGGGGAGGCTATGGCTACACCTTC.

The table lists this clonotype with many counts. The chain has TRBV6-1 and TRBJ2-1; D is undetermined. The CDR3 has 13 amino acids. The V and J ends lost 8 bases and 0 bases respectively, with 8 bases between them. Germline CDR1 and CDR2: MNHNS and SASEGT. CDR3 region: CASLRSSYNEQFF. For the CDR3, the DNA is TGTGCCAGCCTGAGGAGCTCCTACAATGAGCAGTTCTTC.

With respect to this clonotype: Being one base from a much bigger clone, this may be a read error. This chain joins TRBV10-3 and TRBJ1-5; no firm D call. The CDR3 runs to 14 residues. Trimming took off 6 bases at V and 3 bases at J, with 12 bases between the two ends. In germline, CDR1 is ENHRY, CDR2 SYGVKD. CDR3 bases: TGTGCCATCAGGGACGGGGTTCCCAATCAGCCCCAGCATTTT. Translated, it gives CAIRDGVPNQPQHF.

The chain links TRBV20-1 to TRBJ1-6; 9 nucleotides line up with TRBD1. Germline trimming cut 3 bases from V and 10 bases from J; bases unmatched to any gene: 10. Germline lookup yields CDR1 DFQATT and CDR2 SNEGSKA (reference sequence). The length of the CDR3 is 15 residues. The CDR3 sequence: CSASLTGGEGSPLHF. The CDR3 coding sequence is TGCAGTGCTAGTCTAACAGGGGGCGAAGGCTCACCCCTCCACTTT.

This clonotype was recorded a few times. The chain carries TRBV7-3 and TRBJ2-1; D is possibly TRBD2 (5 bases). The CDR3 has 13 amino acids. Germline CDR1 reads SGHTA; CDR2 reads FQGTGA. The ends were cut back, 2 bases at V and 9 bases at J, with 11 bases in the middle. CDR3 region: CASSLLYRGEQFF. CDR3 bases: TGTGCCAGCAGCTTACTTTACCGGGGTGAGCAGTTCTTC.

The sample holds many counts of this clonotype. The rearrangement joins TRBV20-1 to TRBJ1-2; D not certain. Per the germline V gene, CDR1 is DFQATT and CDR2 is SNEGSKA (reference sequence). V was clipped by 6 bases and J by 6 bases, with 8 bases between them. The CDR3 loop spans 10 amino acids. CDR3 loop: CSAPEHGYTF. The CDR3 nucleotides are TGCAGTGCCCCTGAACATGGCTACACCTTC.

Note on this clonotype: Sequence at one end of the junction differs from germline and may be a read error. The chain is built from TRBV5-1 and TRBJ2-3; a weak D match, TRBD1 (6 bases). CDR3 size: 15 residues. Germline V gene lookup returns CDR1 SGHRS and CDR2 YFSETQ. CDR3 amino acids: CASSLEGVGTDTQYF. The CDR3 nucleotides are TGTGCCAGCAGCTTAGAGGGGGTGGGCACAGATACGCAGTATTTT.

Turning to this clonotype: One end of the junction varies from germline; a read error may be responsible. This chain connects TRBV28 to TRBJ2-3; TRBD2 aligns across 10 bases. This CDR3 contains 16 residues. Germline V gene data show CDR1 as MDHEN and CDR2 as SYDVKM. The CDR3 region is CASTLKRGGWSDTRYF. The CDR3 DNA sequence: TGTGCCAGCACCCTGAAGCGGGGGGGCTGGTCAGATACGCGGTATTTT.

The chain has TRBV14 and TRBJ1-1; D is undetermined. The germline V gene has CDR1 SGHDN and CDR2 FVKESK. This CDR3 is built from 16 residues. V shed 2 bases and J shed 2 bases, with 15 bases lying between them. The DNA for the CDR3 is TGTGCCAGCAGCCAACCTTCGGGTCTTTATAACACTGAAGCTTTCTTT. Encoded protein: CASSQPSGLYNTEAFF. Complete variable domain (other parts from reference TRBV14 and TRBJ1-1): EAGVTQFPSHSVIEKGQTVTLRCDPISGHDNLYWYRRVMGKEIKFLLHFVKESKQDESGMPNNRFLAERTGGTYSTLKVQPAELEDSGVYFCASSQPSGLYNTEAFFGQGTRLTVV.

The genes are TRBV7-8 and TRBJ2-1, with 9 positions matching TRBD1. The J call is in doubt because the DNA end fits TRBJ2-7 better. This CDR3 spans 15 amino acids. Germline V gives CDR1 SGHVS, CDR2 FQNEAQ. This chain's CDR3 is CASSPTGGTYNEQYF. CDR3 DNA: TGTGCCAGCAGCCCGACAGGGGGAACCTACAATGAGCAGTACTTC.

This clonotype was observed many times. The chain joins TRBV4-2 to TRBJ2-5; TRBD2 aligns across 12 bases. Germline lookup yields CDR1 LGHNA and CDR2 YNFKEQ. J lost 4 bases, V lost 0 bases, and 3 bases had no gene match. There are 16 residues in the CDR3. Here the CDR3 DNA reads TGTGCCAGCAGCCAAGATCCTAGCGGGGGGGCAGAGACCCAGTACTTC. Translated, it gives CASSQDPSGGAETQYF.

This clonotype was detected a few times. An end of the junction does not agree with germline; a read error may underlie this. The chain employs TRBV5-5 and TRBJ1-1; D is possibly TRBD1 (6 bases). This CDR3 is built from 14 residues. Germline CDR1 reads SGHKS; CDR2 reads YYEKEE (reference sequence). CDR3 residues: CTSSLRQENTEAFF. The DNA of the CDR3 is TGTACCAGCAGCCTCCGACAGGAGAACACTGAAGCTTTCTTT. The full variable domain, with the rest looked up from reference TRBV5-5 and TRBJ1-1, is DAGVTQSPTHLIKTRGQQVTLRCSPISGHKSVSWYQQVLGQGPQFIFQYYEKEERGRGNFPDRFSARQFPNYSSELNVNALLLGDSALYLCTSSLRQENTEAFFGQGTRLTVV.

This rearrangement joins TRBV5-1 to TRBJ2-5; D gene uncertain. Germline V lookup: CDR1 SGHRS, CDR2 YFSETQ. The CDR3 totals 18 residues. V was clipped by 4 bases and J by 1 base, with 23 bases between them. CDR3 nucleotides: TGCGCCAGCAGCGACCCTATAAATCCTCCTCTGGGCCAAGAGACCCAGTACTTC. Translating gives CASSDPINPPLGQETQYF.

This clonotype has only a few counts. Since a much larger clone is just one base distant, this may be a read error. The CDR3 reads CASSLDSLSYEQFF. The CDR3 DNA follows: TGCGCCAGCAGCTTGGACTCACTATCCTACGAGCAGTTCTTC. The chain joins TRBV5-1 to TRBJ2-1; D is uncertain. Trimming stripped 0 bases from V and 10 bases from J, with 14 bases between. The germline CDR1 and CDR2 sequences are SGHRS and YFSETQ. This CDR3 region has 14 residues.